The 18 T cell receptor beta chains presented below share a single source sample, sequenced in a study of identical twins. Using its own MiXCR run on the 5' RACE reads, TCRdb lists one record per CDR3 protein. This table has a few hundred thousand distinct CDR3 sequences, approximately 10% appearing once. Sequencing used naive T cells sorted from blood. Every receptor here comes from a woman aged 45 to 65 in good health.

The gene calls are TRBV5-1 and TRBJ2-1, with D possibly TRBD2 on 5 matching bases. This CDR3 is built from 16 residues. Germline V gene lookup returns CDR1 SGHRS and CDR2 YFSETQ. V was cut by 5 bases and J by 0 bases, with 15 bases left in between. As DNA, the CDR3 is TGCGCCAGCAGGACCGAGGGCACCAGCTCCTACAATGAGCAGTTCTTC. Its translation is CASRTEGTSSYNEQFF.

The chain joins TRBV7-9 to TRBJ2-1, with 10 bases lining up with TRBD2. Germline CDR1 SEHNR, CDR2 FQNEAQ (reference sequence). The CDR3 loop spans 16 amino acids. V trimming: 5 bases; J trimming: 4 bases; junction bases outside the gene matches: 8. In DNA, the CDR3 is TGTGCCAGCAGCCCCCGAGGACTAGCGGTATACAATGAGCAGTTCTTC. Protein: CASSPRGLAVYNEQFF.

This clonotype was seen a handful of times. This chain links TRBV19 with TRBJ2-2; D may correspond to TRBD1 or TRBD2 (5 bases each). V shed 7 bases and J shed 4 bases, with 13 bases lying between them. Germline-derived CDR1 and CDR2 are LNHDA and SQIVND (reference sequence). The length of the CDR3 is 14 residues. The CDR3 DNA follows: TGTGCCAGTACACTTTCCGGGACCACCGGGGAGCTGTTTTTT. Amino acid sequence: CASTLSGTTGELFF.

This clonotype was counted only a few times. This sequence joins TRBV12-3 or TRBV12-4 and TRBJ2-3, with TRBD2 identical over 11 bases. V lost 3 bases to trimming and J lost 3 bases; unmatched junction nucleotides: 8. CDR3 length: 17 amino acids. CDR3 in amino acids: CASSFHTLAGGTDTQYF. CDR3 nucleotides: TGTGCCAGCAGTTTTCACACCCTAGCGGGAGGAACAGATACGCAGTATTTT.

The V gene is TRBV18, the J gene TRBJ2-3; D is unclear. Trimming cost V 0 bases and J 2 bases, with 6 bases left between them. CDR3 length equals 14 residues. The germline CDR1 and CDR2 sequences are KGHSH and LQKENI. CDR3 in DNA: TGTGCCAGCTCACCACCCGACATCACAGATACGCAGTATTTT. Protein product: CASSPPDITDTQYF.

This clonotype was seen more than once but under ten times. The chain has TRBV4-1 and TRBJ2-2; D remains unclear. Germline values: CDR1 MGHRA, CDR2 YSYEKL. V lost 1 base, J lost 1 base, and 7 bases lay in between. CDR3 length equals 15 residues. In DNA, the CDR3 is TGCGCCAGCAGCCAAGCAACGGAGAACACCGGGGAGCTGTTTTTT. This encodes CASSQATENTGELFF.

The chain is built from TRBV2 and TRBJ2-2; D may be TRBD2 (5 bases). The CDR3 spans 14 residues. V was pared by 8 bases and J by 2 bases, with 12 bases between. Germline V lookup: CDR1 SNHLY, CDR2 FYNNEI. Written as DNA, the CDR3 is TGTGCCAGCCTGGACCGACTAAACACCGGGGAGCTGTTTTTT. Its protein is CASLDRLNTGELFF.

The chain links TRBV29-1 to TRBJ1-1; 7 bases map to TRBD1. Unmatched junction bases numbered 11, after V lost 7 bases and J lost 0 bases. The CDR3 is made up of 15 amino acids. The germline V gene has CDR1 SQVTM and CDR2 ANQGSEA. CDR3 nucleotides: TGCAGCGCTGTAGGGGGCCCCCATGTGAACACTGAAGCTTTCTTT. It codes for CSAVGGPHVNTEAFF.

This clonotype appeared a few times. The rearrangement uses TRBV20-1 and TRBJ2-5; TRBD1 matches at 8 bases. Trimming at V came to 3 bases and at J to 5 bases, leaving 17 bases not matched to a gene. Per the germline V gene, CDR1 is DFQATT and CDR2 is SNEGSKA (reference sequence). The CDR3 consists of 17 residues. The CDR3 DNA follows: TGCAGTGCTAGCCCAATGGTCGCAGGGGGCGGTTACGAGACCCAGTACTTC. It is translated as CSASPMVAGGGYETQYF.

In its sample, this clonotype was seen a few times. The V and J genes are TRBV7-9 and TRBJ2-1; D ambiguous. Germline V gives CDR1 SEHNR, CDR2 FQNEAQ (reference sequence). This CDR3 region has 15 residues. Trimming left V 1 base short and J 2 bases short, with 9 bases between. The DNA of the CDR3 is TGTGCCAGCAGCTTAGATTCGATTACCTACAATGAGCAGTTCTTC. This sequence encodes CASSLDSITYNEQFF.

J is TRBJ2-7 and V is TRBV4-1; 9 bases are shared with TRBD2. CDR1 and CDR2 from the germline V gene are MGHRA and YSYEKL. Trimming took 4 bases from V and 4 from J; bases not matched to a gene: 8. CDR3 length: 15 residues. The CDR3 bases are TGCGCCAGCAGCCCAGTAGCGGGAGCGGAGTACGAGCAGTACGTC. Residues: CASSPVAGAEYEQYV.

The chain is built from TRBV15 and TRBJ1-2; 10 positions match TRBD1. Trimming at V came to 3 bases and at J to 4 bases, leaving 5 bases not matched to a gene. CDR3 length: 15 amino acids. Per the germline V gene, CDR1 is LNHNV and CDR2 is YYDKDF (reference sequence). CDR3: CATSSPGTGVYGYTF. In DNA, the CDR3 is TGTGCCACCAGCAGCCCCGGGACAGGGGTCTATGGCTACACCTTC.

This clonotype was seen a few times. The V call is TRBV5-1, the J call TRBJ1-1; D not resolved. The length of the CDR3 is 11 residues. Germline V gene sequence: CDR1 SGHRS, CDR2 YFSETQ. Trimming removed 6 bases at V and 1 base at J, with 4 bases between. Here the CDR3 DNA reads TGCGCCAGCACCAAGAACACTGAAGCTTTCTTT. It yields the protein CASTKNTEAFF.

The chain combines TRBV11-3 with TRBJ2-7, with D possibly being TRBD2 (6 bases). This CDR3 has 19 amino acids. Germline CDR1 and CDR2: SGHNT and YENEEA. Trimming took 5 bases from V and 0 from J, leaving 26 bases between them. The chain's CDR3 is CASSPSRDFLISSSYEQYV. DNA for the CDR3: TGTGCCAGCAGCCCCTCTCGGGACTTTTTGATATCATCCTCCTACGAGCAGTACGTC.

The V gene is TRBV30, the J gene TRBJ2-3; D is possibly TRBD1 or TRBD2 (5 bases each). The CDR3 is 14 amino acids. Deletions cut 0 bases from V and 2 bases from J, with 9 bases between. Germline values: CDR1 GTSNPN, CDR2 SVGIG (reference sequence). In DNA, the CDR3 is TGTGCCTGGAGTGTACGGGGCGTCACAGATACGCAGTATTTT. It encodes CAWSVRGVTDTQYF.

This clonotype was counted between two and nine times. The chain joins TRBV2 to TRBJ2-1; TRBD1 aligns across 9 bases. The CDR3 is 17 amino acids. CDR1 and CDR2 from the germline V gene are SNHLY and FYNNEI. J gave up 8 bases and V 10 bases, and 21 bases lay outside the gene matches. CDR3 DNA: TGTGCCAACAACCCTCCCCGAGGACAGGGGATGGCGGATGAGCAGTTCTTC. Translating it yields CANNPPRGQGMADEQFF.

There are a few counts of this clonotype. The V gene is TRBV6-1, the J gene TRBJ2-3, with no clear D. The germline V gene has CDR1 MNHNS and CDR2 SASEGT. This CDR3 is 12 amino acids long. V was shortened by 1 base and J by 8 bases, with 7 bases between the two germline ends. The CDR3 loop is CASSEEVGTQYF. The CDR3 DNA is TGTGCCAGCAGTGAAGAGGTCGGTACGCAGTATTTT.

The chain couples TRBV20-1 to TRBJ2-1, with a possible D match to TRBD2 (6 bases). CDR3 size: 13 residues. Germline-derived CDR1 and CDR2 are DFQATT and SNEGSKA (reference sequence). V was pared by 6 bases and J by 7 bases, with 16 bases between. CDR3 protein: CSAPEGRGNEQFF. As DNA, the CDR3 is TGCAGTGCCCCGGAGGGCCGAGGGAATGAGCAGTTCTTC.